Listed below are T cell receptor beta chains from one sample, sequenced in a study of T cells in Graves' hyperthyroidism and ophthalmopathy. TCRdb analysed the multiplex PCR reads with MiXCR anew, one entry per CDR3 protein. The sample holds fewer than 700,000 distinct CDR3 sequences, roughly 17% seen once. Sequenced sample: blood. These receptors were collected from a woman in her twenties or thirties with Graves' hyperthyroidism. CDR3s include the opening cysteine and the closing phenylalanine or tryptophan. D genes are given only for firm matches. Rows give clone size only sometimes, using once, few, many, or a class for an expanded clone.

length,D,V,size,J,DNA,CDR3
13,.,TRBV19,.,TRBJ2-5,TGTGCCAGTAAGGGAGCAGGCCGAGAGACCCAGTACTTC,CASKGAGRETQYF
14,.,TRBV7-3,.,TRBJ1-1,TGTGCCAGCAGCTCACAGGGCCGGGGCACTGAAGCTTTCTTT,CASSSQGRGTEAFF
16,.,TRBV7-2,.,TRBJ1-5,TGTGCCAGCAGCTTATATCCACCCTATAGCAATCAGCCCCAGCATTTT,CASSLYPPYSNQPQHF
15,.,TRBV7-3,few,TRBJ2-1,TGTGCCAGCAGCTTACCGGGAACTTGGCCTGAGGTAAAGTTCTTC,CASSLPGTWPEVKFF
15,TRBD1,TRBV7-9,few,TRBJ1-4,TGTGCCAGCAGCCATGACAGGGGGGCTAATGAAAAACTGTTTTTT,CASSHDRGANEKLFF
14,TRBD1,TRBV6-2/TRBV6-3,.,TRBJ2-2,TGTGCCGGTAGACAGGGGGCGGACACCGGGGAGCTGTTTTTT,CAGRQGADTGELFF
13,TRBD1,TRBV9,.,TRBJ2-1,TGTGCCAGCAGACCCGGGACAGGGGGCACGCAGTTCTTC,CASRPGTGGTQFF
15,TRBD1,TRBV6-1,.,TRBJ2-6,TGTGCCAGCAGCCAGGGGGCCACTGGGGCCAACGTCCTGATTTTC,CASSQGATGANVLIF
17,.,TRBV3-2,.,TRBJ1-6,TGTGCCAGCAGCCCCCAAGGTGGCAGGGGGATTAATTCACCCCTCCACTTT,CASSPQGGRGINSPLHF
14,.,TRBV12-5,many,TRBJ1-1,TGTGCTAGTGGTATCTCGGGCCAGAACACTGAAGCTTTCTTT,CASGISGQNTEAFF
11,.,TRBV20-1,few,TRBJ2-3,TGCAGTGCTACCCAGTCGGATACGCAGTATTTT,CSATQSDTQYF
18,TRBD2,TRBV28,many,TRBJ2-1,TGTGCCAGCAGTTTTAATCTGTGGACTAGCGGGAGGTCCTATGAGCAGTTCTTC,CASSFNLWTSGRSYEQFF
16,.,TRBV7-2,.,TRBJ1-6,TGTGCCAGCAGAGAGGCGGGGAGCTCCTATAATTCACCCCTCCACTTT,CASREAGSSYNSPLHF
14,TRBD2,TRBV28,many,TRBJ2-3,TGTGCCAGCAGTTTAGGGACTACAACAGATACGCAGTATTTT,CASSLGTTTDTQYF
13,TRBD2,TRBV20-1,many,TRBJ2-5,TGCAGTGTGGCTAGCGGGAGCAGGGAGACCCAGTACTTC,CSVASGSRETQYF
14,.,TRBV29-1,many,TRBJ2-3,TGCAGCGTTGAAGCTGCAGTAGCTGGAGATACGCAGTATTTT,CSVEAAVAGDTQYF
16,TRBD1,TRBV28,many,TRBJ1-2,TGTGCCAGCACCCAAAAAGGGACAGGGGACTTTTATGGCTACACCTTC,CASTQKGTGDFYGYTF
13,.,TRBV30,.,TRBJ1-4,TGTGCCTGGAGCATAGGGGTTCAGGAAAAACTGTTTTTT,CAWSIGVQEKLFF
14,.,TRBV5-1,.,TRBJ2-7,TGCGCCAGCAGCTGGGGGATACAAATAAACGAGCAGTACTTC,CASSWGIQINEQYF
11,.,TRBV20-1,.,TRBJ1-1,TGCAGTGCTTCGACAGACCCTGAAGCTTTCTTT,CSASTDPEAFF
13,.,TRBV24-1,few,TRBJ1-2,TGTGCCACCAGTGATCCAGGATACTATGGCTACACCTTC,CATSDPGYYGYTF
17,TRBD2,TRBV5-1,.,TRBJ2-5,TGCGCCAGCAGCACCGCCCCTAGCGGAGGGAACCAAGAGACCCAGTACTTC,CASSTAPSGGNQETQYF
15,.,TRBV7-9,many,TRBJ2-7,TGTGCCAGCAGCTTAGGGCACAGGCCGTCCTACGAGCAGTACTTC,CASSLGHRPSYEQYF
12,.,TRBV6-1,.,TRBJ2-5,TGTGCCAGCACCCCGAGAAGGGAGACCCAGTACTTC,CASTPRRETQYF
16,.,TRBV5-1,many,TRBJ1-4,TGCGCCAGCAGCTTGGGAGTAACGCCAACTAATGAAAAACTGTTTTTT,CASSLGVTPTNEKLFF
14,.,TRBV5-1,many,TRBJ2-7,TGCGCCAGCAGCTTGGCGGTGACCGAATACGAGCAGTACTTC,CASSLAVTEYEQYF
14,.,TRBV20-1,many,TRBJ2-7,TGCAGTGCTAGTTCCCATTTTTCCTCCTACGAGCAGTACTTC,CSASSHFSSYEQYF
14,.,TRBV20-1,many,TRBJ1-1,TGCAGTGCTAGAGATTTCAGGGGCGAGACTGAAGCTTTCTTT,CSARDFRGETEAFF
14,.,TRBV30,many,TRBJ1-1,TGTGCCTGGAGGTTGATGGGACCGAACACTGAAGCTTTCTTT,CAWRLMGPNTEAFF
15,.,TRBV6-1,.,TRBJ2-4,TGTGCCAGCACCGACAAGGGATTCACCAAAAACATTCAGTACTTC,CASTDKGFTKNIQYF
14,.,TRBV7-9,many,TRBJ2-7,TGTGCCAGCGGGCGCCCAGGGTCTGCCTACGAGCAGTACTTC,CASGRPGSAYEQYF
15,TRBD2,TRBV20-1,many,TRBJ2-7,TGCAGTGCTAGAGACCTTCTAGCGGGAGGCCACGAGCAGTACTTC,CSARDLLAGGHEQYF
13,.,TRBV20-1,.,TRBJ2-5,TGCAGTGCTAGAACCGGTACCCAAGAGACCCAGTACTTC,CSARTGTQETQYF
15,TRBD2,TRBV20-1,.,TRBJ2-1,TGCAGTGCTAGGGGGGAGGGGTGGGACTACAATGAGCAGTTCTTC,CSARGEGWDYNEQFF
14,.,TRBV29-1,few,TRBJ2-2,TGCAGCGTCCCTAGGTCCCAGGACCCCGGGGAGCTGTTTTTT,CSVPRSQDPGELFF